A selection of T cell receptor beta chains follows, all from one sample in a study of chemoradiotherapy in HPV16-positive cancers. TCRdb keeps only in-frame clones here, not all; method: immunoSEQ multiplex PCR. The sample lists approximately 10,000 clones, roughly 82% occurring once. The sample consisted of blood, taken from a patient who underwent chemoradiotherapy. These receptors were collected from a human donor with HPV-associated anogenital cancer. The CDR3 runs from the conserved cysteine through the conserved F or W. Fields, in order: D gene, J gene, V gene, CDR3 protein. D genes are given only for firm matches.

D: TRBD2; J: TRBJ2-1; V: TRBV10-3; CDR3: CAIGLSGGAGSSYNEQFF
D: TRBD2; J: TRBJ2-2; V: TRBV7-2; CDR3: CASSYSGGAFIGELFF
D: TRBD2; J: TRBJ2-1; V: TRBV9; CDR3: CASSGRQLAGNNEQFF
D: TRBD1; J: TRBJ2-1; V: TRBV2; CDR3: CASRRTGGIDEQFF
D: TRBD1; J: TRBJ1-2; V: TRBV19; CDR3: CASSLLGDRENYGYTF
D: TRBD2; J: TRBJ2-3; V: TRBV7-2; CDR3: CASSLGLSGAYTDTQYF
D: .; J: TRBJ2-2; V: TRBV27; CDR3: CASSQRPNTGELFF
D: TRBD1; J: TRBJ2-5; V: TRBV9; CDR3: CASSVAGRTGGGETQYF
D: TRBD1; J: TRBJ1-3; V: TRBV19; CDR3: CASSATGSGNTIYF
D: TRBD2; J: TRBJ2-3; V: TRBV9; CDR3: CASSYTSGEFTDTQYF
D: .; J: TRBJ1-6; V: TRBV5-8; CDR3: CASSLPNLRWDSPLHF
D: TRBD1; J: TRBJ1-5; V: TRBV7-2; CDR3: CASSFDRVQPQHF
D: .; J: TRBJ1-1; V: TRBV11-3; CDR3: CASSVLGNTEAFF
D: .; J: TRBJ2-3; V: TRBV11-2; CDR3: CASSQGRGTDTQYF
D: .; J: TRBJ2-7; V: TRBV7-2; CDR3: CASSLGVSVSYEQYF